This is a list of T cell receptor beta chains from one sample in a study of shared clonotypes between healthy human individuals. Assay: immunoSEQ multiplex PCR; the TCRdb copy retains only in-frame clones and omits some. Among about 1,800,000 clones, about 95% were seen once, and the ten largest hold roughly 1.2%. The material sequenced was naive CD8+ T cells sorted from blood. These receptors were collected from a young man in good health. CDR3s include the opening cysteine and the closing phenylalanine or tryptophan. Each record gives: clone size, V gene, D gene, J gene, CDR3 protein, CDR3 DNA. A D gene is named only where the DNA matches it firmly. The size field is filled for only some rows; it gives once, few, many or a size class.

clone_size: -
v_call: TRBV28
d_call: TRBD2
j_call: TRBJ2-5
cdr3_aa: CATYETGGPETQYF
cdr3_nt: TGTGCCACCTACGAAACGGGGGGGCCCGAGACCCAGTACTTC

clone_size: -
v_call: TRBV15
d_call: -
j_call: TRBJ1-5
cdr3_aa: CATSTLWDRDPQHF
cdr3_nt: TGTGCCACCAGCACCCTCTGGGACCGGGATCCCCAGCATTTT

clone_size: -
v_call: TRBV23-1
d_call: TRBD1
j_call: TRBJ2-7
cdr3_aa: CASSQSDRGYEQYF
cdr3_nt: TGCGCCAGCAGTCAATCGGACAGGGGCTACGAGCAGTACTTC

clone_size: -
v_call: TRBV2
d_call: TRBD2
j_call: TRBJ2-1
cdr3_aa: CASSHISGSSYNEQFF
cdr3_nt: TGTGCCAGCAGTCACATTAGCGGGAGCTCCTACAATGAGCAGTTCTTC

clone_size: once
v_call: TRBV13
d_call: TRBD1
j_call: TRBJ2-7
cdr3_aa: CASSSRDRGYPYEQYF
cdr3_nt: TGTGCCAGCAGCTCAAGGGACAGGGGATACCCCTACGAGCAGTACTTC

clone_size: -
v_call: TRBV28
d_call: TRBD2
j_call: TRBJ2-7
cdr3_aa: CASSLRGGVYEQYF
cdr3_nt: TGTGCCAGCAGTTTACGGGGGGGAGTATACGAGCAGTACTTC

clone_size: few
v_call: TRBV15
d_call: TRBD1
j_call: TRBJ1-5
cdr3_aa: CATSSDRGIQPQHF
cdr3_nt: TGTGCCACCAGCTCCGACAGGGGTATTCAGCCCCAGCATTTT

clone_size: -
v_call: TRBV27
d_call: -
j_call: TRBJ1-2
cdr3_aa: CASSLSGGYGYTF
cdr3_nt: TGTGCCAGCAGTTTATCAGGGGGGTATGGCTACACCTTC

clone_size: once
v_call: TRBV4-3
d_call: -
j_call: TRBJ1-2
cdr3_aa: CASSQDGYGTANYGYTF
cdr3_nt: TGCGCCAGCAGCCAAGATGGGTATGGCACGGCTAACTATGGCTACACCTTC

clone_size: -
v_call: TRBV27
d_call: TRBD1
j_call: TRBJ1-1
cdr3_aa: CASRQTGANTEAFF
cdr3_nt: TGTGCCAGCAGACAAACAGGGGCTAACACTGAAGCTTTCTTT

clone_size: -
v_call: TRBV2
d_call: -
j_call: TRBJ1-2
cdr3_aa: CASSEGNLQFGYTF
cdr3_nt: TGTGCCAGCAGTGAAGGAAATCTGCAGTTTGGCTACACCTTC

clone_size: -
v_call: TRBV28
d_call: -
j_call: TRBJ1-6
cdr3_aa: CASSFGSLRDSPLHF
cdr3_nt: TGTGCCAGCAGTTTTGGATCCCTGCGAGATTCACCCCTCCACTTT

clone_size: -
v_call: TRBV5-1
d_call: TRBD1
j_call: TRBJ1-4
cdr3_aa: CASSPGQGWGSNEKLFF
cdr3_nt: TGCGCCAGCAGCCCAGGACAGGGCTGGGGTTCCAATGAAAAACTGTTTTTT

clone_size: -
v_call: TRBV12-5
d_call: TRBD1
j_call: TRBJ1-1
cdr3_aa: CASGFNEGARAEAFF
cdr3_nt: TGTGCTAGTGGTTTTAACGAGGGGGCAAGGGCTGAAGCTTTCTTT

clone_size: -
v_call: TRBV5-6
d_call: TRBD1
j_call: TRBJ1-4
cdr3_aa: CASSSGTEGEKLFF
cdr3_nt: TGTGCCAGCAGCTCGGGGACAGAGGGTGAAAAACTGTTTTTT

clone_size: -
v_call: TRBV6-6
d_call: TRBD1
j_call: TRBJ1-6
cdr3_aa: CASSYGTGASFSPLHF
cdr3_nt: TGTGCCAGCAGTTACGGGACAGGGGCCTCATTTTCACCCCTCCACTTT

clone_size: -
v_call: TRBV2
d_call: -
j_call: TRBJ1-4
cdr3_aa: CASSEADDLNEKLFF
cdr3_nt: TGTGCCAGCAGTGAAGCAGATGACCTAAATGAAAAACTGTTTTTT

clone_size: -
v_call: TRBV7-9
d_call: -
j_call: TRBJ2-6
cdr3_aa: CASSNTQISGANVLTF
cdr3_nt: TGTGCCAGCAGCAATACCCAGATCTCTGGGGCCAACGTCCTGACTTTC

clone_size: -
v_call: TRBV27
d_call: -
j_call: TRBJ2-7
cdr3_aa: CASSFGGLQYF
cdr3_nt: TGTGCCAGCAGTTTTGGGGGACTTCAGTACTTC

clone_size: -
v_call: TRBV15
d_call: TRBD1
j_call: TRBJ2-3
cdr3_aa: CATSRTGTDTQYF
cdr3_nt: TGTGCCACCAGCAGGACAGGGACGGATACGCAGTATTTT

clone_size: -
v_call: TRBV12-5
d_call: -
j_call: TRBJ2-7
cdr3_aa: CASGLGSQDEQYF
cdr3_nt: TGTGCTAGTGGTTTGGGGAGTCAGGACGAGCAGTACTTC

clone_size: -
v_call: TRBV2
d_call: TRBD2
j_call: TRBJ2-7
cdr3_aa: CASSERASGNYEQYF
cdr3_nt: TGTGCCAGCAGTGAAAGGGCTAGCGGTAACTACGAGCAGTACTTC

clone_size: once
v_call: TRBV4-1
d_call: TRBD2
j_call: TRBJ2-7
cdr3_aa: CASSQELAGVYEQYF
cdr3_nt: TGCGCCAGCAGCCAAGAACTAGCGGGAGTATACGAGCAGTACTTC

clone_size: once
v_call: TRBV29-1
d_call: -
j_call: TRBJ1-2
cdr3_aa: CSVVGTQGANYGYTF
cdr3_nt: TGCAGCGTTGTTGGGACACAAGGGGCTAACTATGGCTACACCTTC

clone_size: once
v_call: TRBV19
d_call: -
j_call: TRBJ2-7
cdr3_aa: CATSDWTASYEQYF
cdr3_nt: TGTGCCACCTCAGACTGGACAGCTTCCTACGAGCAGTACTTC

clone_size: -
v_call: TRBV7-2
d_call: -
j_call: TRBJ2-3
cdr3_aa: CASSLGQRRRSDTQYF
cdr3_nt: TGTGCCAGCAGCTTAGGTCAGCGGAGAAGGTCAGATACGCAGTATTTT

clone_size: -
v_call: TRBV4-3
d_call: -
j_call: TRBJ1-4
cdr3_aa: CASSQGPPGTNEKLFF
cdr3_nt: TGCGCCAGCAGCCAGGGACCACCGGGTACTAATGAAAAACTGTTTTTT

clone_size: -
v_call: TRBV5-6
d_call: -
j_call: TRBJ2-7
cdr3_aa: CASSLYSTYEQYF
cdr3_nt: TGTGCCAGCAGCTTATACTCGACCTACGAGCAGTACTTC

clone_size: once
v_call: TRBV18
d_call: -
j_call: TRBJ2-1
cdr3_aa: CASSVGGSYNEQFF
cdr3_nt: TGTGCCAGCTCAGTAGGGGGTTCCTACAATGAGCAGTTCTTC

clone_size: -
v_call: TRBV5-4
d_call: -
j_call: TRBJ2-7
cdr3_aa: CASSLGGEAIEQYF
cdr3_nt: TGTGCCAGCAGCCTCGGCGGGGAAGCCATAGAGCAGTACTTC

clone_size: -
v_call: TRBV2
d_call: -
j_call: TRBJ2-5
cdr3_aa: CASSEVLTNYQETQYF
cdr3_nt: TGTGCCAGCAGTGAAGTCTTGACGAATTACCAAGAGACCCAGTACTTC

clone_size: -
v_call: TRBV1
d_call: -
j_call: TRBJ2-4
cdr3_aa: CTSSQEGTPINIQYF
cdr3_nt: TGCACCAGCAGCCAAGAGGGCACCCCCATAAACATTCAGTACTTC

clone_size: -
v_call: TRBV5-4
d_call: TRBD1
j_call: TRBJ1-1
cdr3_aa: CASTVDRGTEAFF
cdr3_nt: TGTGCCAGCACCGTAGACAGGGGCACTGAAGCTTTCTTT

clone_size: -
v_call: TRBV6-5
d_call: -
j_call: TRBJ1-2
cdr3_aa: CASSDSVYGYTF
cdr3_nt: TGTGCCAGCAGCGACAGCGTCTATGGCTACACCTTC

clone_size: -
v_call: TRBV5-5
d_call: -
j_call: TRBJ1-1
cdr3_aa: CASSLGDFTEAFF
cdr3_nt: TGTGCCAGCAGCTTAGGGGATTTTACTGAAGCTTTCTTT

clone_size: -
v_call: TRBV6-5
d_call: TRBD1
j_call: TRBJ2-5
cdr3_aa: CASSLTGGQETQYF
cdr3_nt: TGTGCCAGCAGTTTGACAGGGGGGCAAGAGACCCAGTACTTC

clone_size: once
v_call: TRBV11-2
d_call: -
j_call: TRBJ2-1
cdr3_aa: CASSLLTSNEQFF
cdr3_nt: TGTGCCAGCAGCTTACTTACTAGCAATGAGCAGTTCTTC

clone_size: -
v_call: TRBV2
d_call: TRBD1
j_call: TRBJ2-1
cdr3_aa: CASSASGTGLSAVANEQFF
cdr3_nt: TGTGCCAGCAGTGCCTCCGGGACAGGGTTGAGTGCGGTGGCGAATGAGCAGTTCTTC

clone_size: -
v_call: TRBV19
d_call: TRBD2
j_call: TRBJ2-7
cdr3_aa: CASRAGLADSYEQYF
cdr3_nt: TGTGCCAGTAGGGCGGGACTAGCGGACTCCTACGAGCAGTACTTC

clone_size: -
v_call: TRBV9
d_call: -
j_call: TRBJ1-3
cdr3_aa: CASSSGLLSGNTIYF
cdr3_nt: TGTGCCAGCAGCTCAGGGCTTCTATCTGGAAACACCATATATTTT

clone_size: -
v_call: TRBV7-9
d_call: -
j_call: TRBJ2-3
cdr3_aa: CASSSKDYPLSTDTQYF
cdr3_nt: TGTGCCAGCAGCTCCAAGGACTACCCATTGAGCACAGATACGCAGTATTTT